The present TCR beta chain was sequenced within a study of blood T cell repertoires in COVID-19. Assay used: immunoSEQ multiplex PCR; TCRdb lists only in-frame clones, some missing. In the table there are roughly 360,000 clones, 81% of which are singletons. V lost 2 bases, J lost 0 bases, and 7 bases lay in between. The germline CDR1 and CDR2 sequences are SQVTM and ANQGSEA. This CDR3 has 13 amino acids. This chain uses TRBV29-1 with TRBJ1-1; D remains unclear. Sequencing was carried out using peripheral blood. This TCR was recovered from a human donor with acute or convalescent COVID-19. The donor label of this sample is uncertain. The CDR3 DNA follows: TGCAGCGTTGAATCAACAGTGAACACTGAAGCTTTCTTT. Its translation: CSVESTVNTEAFF.